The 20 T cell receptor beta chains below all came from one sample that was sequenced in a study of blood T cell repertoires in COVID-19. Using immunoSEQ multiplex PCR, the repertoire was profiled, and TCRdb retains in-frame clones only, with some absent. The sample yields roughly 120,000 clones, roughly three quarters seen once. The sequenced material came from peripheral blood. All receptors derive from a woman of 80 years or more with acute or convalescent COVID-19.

The CDR3 bases are TGTGCCAGCAGCTTGGCGGGACAGGGATACGGAAACACCATATATTTT. Its translation: CASSLAGQGYGNTIYF. The chain couples TRBV5-6 to TRBJ1-3; TRBD1 agrees at 9 bases. CDR3 size: 16 residues. V trimming: 0 bases; J trimming: 4 bases; junction bases outside the gene matches: 5. From germline, CDR1 is SGHDT and CDR2 YYEEEE.

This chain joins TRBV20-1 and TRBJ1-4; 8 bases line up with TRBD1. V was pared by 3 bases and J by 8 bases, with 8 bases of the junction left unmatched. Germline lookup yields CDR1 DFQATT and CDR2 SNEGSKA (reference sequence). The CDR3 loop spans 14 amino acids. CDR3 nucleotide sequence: TGCAGTGCTAGTTCCGGGACAGGTGACGAAAAACTGTTTTTT. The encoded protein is CSASSGTGDEKLFF.

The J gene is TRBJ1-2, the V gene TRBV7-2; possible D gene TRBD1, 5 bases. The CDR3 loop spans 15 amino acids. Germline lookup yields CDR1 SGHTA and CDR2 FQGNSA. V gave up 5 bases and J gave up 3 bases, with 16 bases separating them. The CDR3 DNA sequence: TGTGCCAGCAGCGTAAGGTCGGGGGGAGACTATGGCTACACCTTC. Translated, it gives CASSVRSGGDYGYTF.

The CDR3 loop reads CASSSGQPIKGEQFF. For the CDR3, the DNA is TGTGCCAGCAGCTCCGGACAGCCTATTAAGGGGGAGCAGTTCTTC. V gene TRBV11-2 combines with J gene TRBJ2-1; possibly TRBD1 for D (6 bases). CDR1 is SGHAT and CDR2 is FQNNGV in the germline V gene. The CDR3 totals 15 residues. V was shortened by 4 bases and J by 10 bases, with 20 bases between the two germline ends.

CDR3 sequence (DNA): TGTGCCACCGCAGGGTCAACTAATGAAAAACTGTTTTTT. This codes for CATAGSTNEKLFF. This sequence joins TRBV10-3 and TRBJ1-4, with a tentative D call TRBD1 (5 bases). V lost 10 bases and J 0 bases, leaving 9 bases between the germline ends. The CDR3 is 13 residues long. Germline CDR1 and CDR2: ENHRY and SYGVKD.

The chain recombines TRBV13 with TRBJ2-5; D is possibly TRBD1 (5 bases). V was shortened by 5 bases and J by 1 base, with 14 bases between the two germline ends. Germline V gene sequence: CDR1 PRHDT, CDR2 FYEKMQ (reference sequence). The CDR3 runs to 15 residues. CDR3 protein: CASSQRGRAQETQYF. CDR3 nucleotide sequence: TGTGCCAGCAGCCAGAGAGGCAGGGCCCAAGAGACCCAGTACTTC. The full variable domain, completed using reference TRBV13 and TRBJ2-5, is AAGVIQSPRHLIKEKRETATLKCYPIPRHDTVYWYQQGPGQDPQFLISFYEKMQSDKGSIPDRFSAQQFSDYHSELNMSSLELGDSALYFCASSQRGRAQETQYFGPGTRLLVL.

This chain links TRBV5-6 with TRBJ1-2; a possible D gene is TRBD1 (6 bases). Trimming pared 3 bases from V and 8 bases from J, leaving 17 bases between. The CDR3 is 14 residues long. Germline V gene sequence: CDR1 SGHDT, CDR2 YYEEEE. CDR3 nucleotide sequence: TGTGCCAGCAGCTCCGGGACACCCTTTGGAGGCTACACCTTC. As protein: CASSSGTPFGGYTF.

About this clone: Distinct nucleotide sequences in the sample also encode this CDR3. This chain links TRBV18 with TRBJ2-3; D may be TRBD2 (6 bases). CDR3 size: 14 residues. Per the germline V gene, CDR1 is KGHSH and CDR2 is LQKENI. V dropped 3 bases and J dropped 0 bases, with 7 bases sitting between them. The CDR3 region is CASSPGGSTDTQYF. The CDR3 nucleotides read TGTGCCAGCTCACCGGGGGGAAGCACAGATACGCAGTATTTT.

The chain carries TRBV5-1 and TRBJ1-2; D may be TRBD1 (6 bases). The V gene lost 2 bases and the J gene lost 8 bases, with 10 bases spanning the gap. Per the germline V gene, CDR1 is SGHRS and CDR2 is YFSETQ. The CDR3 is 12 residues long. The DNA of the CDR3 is TGCGCCAGCAGCTTATCAGGGGAGGGCTACACCTTC. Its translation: CASSLSGEGYTF.

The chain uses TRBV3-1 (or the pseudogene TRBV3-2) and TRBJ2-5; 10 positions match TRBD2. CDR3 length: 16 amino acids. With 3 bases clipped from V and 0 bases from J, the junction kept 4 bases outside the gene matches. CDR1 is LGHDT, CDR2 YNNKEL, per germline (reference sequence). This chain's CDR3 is CASSQAGLADQETQYF. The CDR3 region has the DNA TGTGCCAGCAGCCAGGCCGGACTAGCGGACCAAGAGACCCAGTACTTC.

The CDR3 DNA reads TGTGCCAGCAGTGAAGCCCCCACAACTAATGAAAAACTGTTTTTT. It translates to CASSEAPTTNEKLFF. The chain joins TRBV6-1 to TRBJ1-4; D is uncertain. CDR1 MNHNS and CDR2 SASEGT come from the germline V gene. V was trimmed by 0 bases and J by 0 bases, leaving 5 bases between them. The CDR3 is made up of 15 amino acids.

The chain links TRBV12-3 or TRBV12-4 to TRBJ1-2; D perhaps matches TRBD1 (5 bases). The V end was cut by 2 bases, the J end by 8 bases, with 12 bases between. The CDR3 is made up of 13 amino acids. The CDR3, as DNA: TGTGCCAGCAGTTTATGGGGCGGGGAAGGCTACACCTTC. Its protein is CASSLWGGEGYTF.

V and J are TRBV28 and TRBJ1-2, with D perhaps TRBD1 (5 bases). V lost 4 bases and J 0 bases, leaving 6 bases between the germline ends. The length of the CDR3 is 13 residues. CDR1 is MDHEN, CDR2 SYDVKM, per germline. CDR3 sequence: CASSSTANYGYTF. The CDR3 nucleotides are TGTGCCAGCAGTTCGACAGCTAACTATGGCTACACCTTC.

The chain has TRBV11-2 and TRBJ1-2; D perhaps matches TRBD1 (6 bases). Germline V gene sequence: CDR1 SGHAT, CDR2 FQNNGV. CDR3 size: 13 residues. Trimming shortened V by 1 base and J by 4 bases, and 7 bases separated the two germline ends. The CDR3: CASSLAQGYGYTF. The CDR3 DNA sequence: TGTGCCAGCAGCTTAGCACAGGGCTATGGCTACACCTTC.

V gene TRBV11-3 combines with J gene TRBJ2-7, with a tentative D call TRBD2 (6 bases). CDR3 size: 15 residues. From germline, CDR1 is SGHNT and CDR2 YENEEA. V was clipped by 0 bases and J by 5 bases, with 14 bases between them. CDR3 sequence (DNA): TGTGCCAGCAGCTTAGACGGCGGGGTGGATGACGAGCAGTACTTC. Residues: CASSLDGGVDDEQYF.

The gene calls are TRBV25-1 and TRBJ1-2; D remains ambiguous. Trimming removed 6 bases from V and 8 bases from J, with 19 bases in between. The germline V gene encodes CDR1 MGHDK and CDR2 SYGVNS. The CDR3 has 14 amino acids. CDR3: CASRADGRHRGYTF. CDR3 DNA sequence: TGTGCCAGCAGAGCCGACGGGAGGCACAGAGGCTACACCTTC.

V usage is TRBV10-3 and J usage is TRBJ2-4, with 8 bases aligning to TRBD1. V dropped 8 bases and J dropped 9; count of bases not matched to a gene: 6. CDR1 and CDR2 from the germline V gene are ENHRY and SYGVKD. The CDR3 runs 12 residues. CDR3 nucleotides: TGTGCCATCGGACAGGGTTCGGGCATTCAGTACTTC. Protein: CAIGQGSGIQYF.

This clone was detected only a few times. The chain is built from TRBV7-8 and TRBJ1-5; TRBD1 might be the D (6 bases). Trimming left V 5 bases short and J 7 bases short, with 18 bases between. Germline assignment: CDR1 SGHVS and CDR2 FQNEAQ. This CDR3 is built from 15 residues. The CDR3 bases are TGTGCCAGCAGCGATAATACAGGGTTTAGGCAGCCCCAGCATTTT. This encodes CASSDNTGFRQPQHF.

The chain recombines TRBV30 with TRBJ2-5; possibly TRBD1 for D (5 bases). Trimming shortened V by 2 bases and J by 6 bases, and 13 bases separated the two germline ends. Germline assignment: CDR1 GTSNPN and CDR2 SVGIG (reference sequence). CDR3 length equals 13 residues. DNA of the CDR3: TGTGCCTGGAGTTTAGGGGCCCGGCAGACCCAGTACTTC. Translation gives CAWSLGARQTQYF.

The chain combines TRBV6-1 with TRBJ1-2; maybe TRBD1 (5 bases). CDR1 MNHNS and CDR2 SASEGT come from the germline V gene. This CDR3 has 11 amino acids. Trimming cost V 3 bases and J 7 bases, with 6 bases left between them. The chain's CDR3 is CASSEGPGYTF. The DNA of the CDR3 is TGTGCCAGCAGTGAGGGGCCTGGCTACACCTTC.